The T cell receptor beta chain described here comes from a study of OX40 agonist ivuxolimab in advanced cancers. On the study more broadly: Ivuxolimab, which is an agonistic anti-OX40 (CD134) antibody, was administered to the patients.

The V gene end was trimmed by 2 bases and the J gene end by 9 bases; junction bases not matched to a gene: 8. Germline CDR1 reads KGHSH; CDR2 reads LQKENI. The CDR3 consists of 16 residues. This clone has just a few counts. What it recognizes is unknown. The timepoints at which blood was sampled were baseline, cycle 4 day 1, and cycle 7 day 1. The study's findings and limits: CD4+ T cells averaged fewer expanded clones than CD8+ T cells. Certain nonresponding patients likewise had low normalized T-cell clonal expansion.

Data came from immunoSEQ multiplex PCR; TCRdb stores just in-frame clones and leaves some out. Among about 40,000 clones, approximately 78% were seen once, and the ten largest hold over 2.5%. The rearrangement uses TRBV18 and TRBJ2-1; 12 bases agree with TRBD2. The sample here was CD4+ or CD8+ T cells sorted from blood, taken in a trial of the OX40 agonist ivuxolimab. The receptor's source is an adult with an advanced solid tumor such as melanoma, head and neck, liver or kidney cancer. The CDR3 DNA sequence: TGTGCCAGCTCACCAAGCCTAGCGGGAGGGTTTGGTGAGCAGTTCTTC. Translation gives CASSPSLAGGFGEQFF.